These 15 T cell receptor beta chains were all obtained from the same sample, sequenced in a study of shared clonotypes between healthy human individuals (dated by TCRdb to 2020 to 2021). The method was the immunoSEQ multiplex PCR assay. TCRdb mirrors the immuneACCESS table, restricted to in-frame sequences. Some clones are absent from its copies; in checked studies, under half trace to an unresolved V gene, and the reason for the others is unknown. This sample is represented by about 980,000 clones; less than 85% of them were singletons. In total, the top ten clones hold approximately 1.5% of the sample. The sample consisted of memory CD4+ T cells sorted from blood. The cell subset or site tag for this specimen amounts to: CD45RA-negative fraction. The origin of the receptors is a man between 18 and 29 years old in good health.

Points on this clone: The same CDR3 also results from other DNA sequences found in this sample. The rearrangement links TRBV29-1 to TRBJ1-1, with 8 bases fitting TRBD1. V lost 6 bases, J lost 0 bases, and 3 bases stayed unmatched. Germline CDR1 SQVTM, CDR2 ANQGSEA. The CDR3 runs to 13 residues. CDR3: CSVRTGMNTEAFF. CDR3 DNA: TGCAGCGTCCGGACAGGGATGAACACTGAAGCTTTCTTT.

This chain joins TRBV5-1 and TRBJ2-5, with D unresolved. The ends were cut back, 0 bases at V and 1 base at J, with 10 bases in the middle. This CDR3 has 15 residues. Germline V lookup: CDR1 SGHRS, CDR2 YFSETQ. The chain's CDR3 is CASSLAPGLQETQYF. In DNA form, the CDR3 reads TGCGCCAGCAGCTTGGCCCCAGGCCTCCAAGAGACCCAGTACTTC.

The rearrangement joins TRBV6-1 to TRBJ2-5, with D unclear. Trimming removed 6 bases from V and 0 bases from J, with 8 bases in between. Looked up from germline, CDR1 is MNHNS and CDR2 is SASEGT. The CDR3 length is 13 residues. The CDR3 region is CASSLRYQETQYF. CDR3 DNA: TGTGCCAGCAGCCTCAGGTACCAAGAGACCCAGTACTTC.

This chain links TRBV10-1 with TRBJ2-5; perhaps TRBD2 as D (6 bases). Germline CDR1 and CDR2: WNHNN and SYGVQD (reference sequence). V dropped 4 bases and J dropped 2 bases, with 20 bases sitting between them. The CDR3 runs to 17 residues. The CDR3 DNA reads as TGCGCCAGCAGTGCGGCCGTGGGAGCGGAGGGTCAAGAGACCCAGTACTTC. It codes for CASSAAVGAEGQETQYF.

The rearrangement uses TRBV7-8 and TRBJ2-7; TRBD2 matches 10 bases. Germline CDR1 SGHVS, CDR2 FQNEAQ. This CDR3 is built from 15 residues. The V gene end was trimmed by 1 base and the J gene end by 2 bases; junction bases not matched to a gene: 2. CDR3 sequence reads: CASSLGLAGAYEQYF. For the CDR3, the DNA is TGTGCCAGCAGCTTAGGCCTAGCGGGAGCCTACGAGCAGTACTTC.

This sequence joins TRBV11-1 and TRBJ1-6, with D possibly matching TRBD1 (5 bases). Per germline, CDR1 SGHAT and CDR2 FQDESV (reference sequence). Trimming removed 1 base at V and 10 bases at J, with 20 bases between. CDR3 length equals 17 residues. The CDR3 region has the DNA TGTGCCAGCAGCTTAGGGGTTTCCGGGACCTCCGGGTCACCCCTCCACTTT. Translation: CASSLGVSGTSGSPLHF. Drawing the rest from reference TRBV11-1 and TRBJ1-6, the complete variable domain is EAEVAQSPRYKITEKSQAVAFWCDPISGHATLYWYRQILGQGPELLVQFQDESVVDDSQLPKDRFSAERLKGVDSTLKIQPAELGDSAMYLCASSLGVSGTSGSPLHFGNGTRLTVT.

This clone was observed a handful of times. The chain couples TRBV5-4 to TRBJ2-7; a possible D gene is TRBD2 (5 bases). Trimming left V 3 bases short and J 5 bases short, with 15 bases between. The CDR3 totals 14 residues. Germline V gene lookup returns CDR1 SGHNT and CDR2 YYREEE (reference sequence). DNA of the CDR3: TGTGCCAGCAGCTCTCCCCTCGGAGGCCACGAGCAGTACTTC. Residues: CASSSPLGGHEQYF.

V usage is TRBV4-3 and J usage is TRBJ2-2; 10 bases fit TRBD2. The germline V gene has CDR1 LGHNA and CDR2 YSLEER. The CDR3 is 16 residues long. Losses at the gene ends were 4 bases for V and 6 bases for J; bases not matched to a gene: 8. The CDR3: CASSLSSGSWAGELFF. The CDR3 coding sequence is TGCGCCAGCAGCCTGTCTAGCGGGAGCTGGGCCGGGGAGCTGTTTTTT.

This clone has a handful of counts. The genes are TRBV9 and TRBJ1-2, with D uncertain. This CDR3 has 13 amino acids. Between the trimmed V and J ends, which lost 4 bases and 2 bases, there was a span of 9 bases. CDR1 and CDR2 (germline): SGDLS, YYNGEE. The CDR3 DNA reads TGTGCCAGCAGCCCCGACGTAAACTATGGCTACACCTTC. This gives the protein CASSPDVNYGYTF.

The chain has TRBV30 and TRBJ2-7; 7 positions agree with TRBD2. The CDR3 is 19 residues long. V trimming: 5 bases; J trimming: 1 base; junction bases outside the gene matches: 23. Germline lookup yields CDR1 GTSNPN and CDR2 SVGIG (reference sequence). The CDR3 bases are TGTGCCTGGGGATCTTATGCCCGGGTTAGCGGGCCCCCTTCCTACGAGCAGTACTTC. It codes for CAWGSYARVSGPPSYEQYF.

The rearrangement uses TRBV5-1 and TRBJ2-2; TRBD2 agrees at 7 bases. The CDR3 extends over 17 amino acids. Trimming at V came to 2 bases and at J to 0 bases, leaving 7 bases not matched to a gene. CDR1 is SGHRS, CDR2 YFSETQ, per germline. The CDR3: CASSFLQSGTNTGELFF. The CDR3 DNA reads as TGCGCCAGCAGCTTTTTGCAAAGCGGGACGAACACCGGGGAGCTGTTTTTT. The full variable domain, completed using reference TRBV5-1 and TRBJ2-2, is KAGVTQTPRYLIKTRGQQVTLSCSPISGHRSVSWYQQTPGQGLQFLFEYFSETQRNKGNFPGRFSGRQFSNSRSEMNVSTLELGDSALYLCASSFLQSGTNTGELFFGEGSRLTVL.

This sequence joins TRBV14 and TRBJ2-5; TRBD2 agrees at 10 bases. With V trimmed by 2 bases and J by 1 base, 7 bases remained unmatched. CDR3 size: 17 residues. CDR1 and CDR2 (germline): SGHDN, FVKESK. CDR3: CASSQIAGGRPQETQYF. For the CDR3, the DNA is TGTGCCAGCAGCCAAATAGCGGGAGGACGGCCCCAAGAGACCCAGTACTTC.

J is TRBJ2-1 and V is TRBV12-5; no clear D gene. Trimming removed 4 bases at V and 6 bases at J, with 7 bases between. The CDR3 covers 12 residues. CDR1 is LGHNT and CDR2 is FRNRAP in the germline V gene. This CDR3 reads CASGYSSNEQFF. The CDR3 DNA sequence: TGTGCTAGTGGTTATTCTAGCAATGAGCAGTTCTTC.

The chain employs TRBV5-1 and TRBJ2-7, with 10 nucleotides matching TRBD2. Trimming took 4 bases from V and 5 from J; bases not matched to a gene: 9. Germline V CDR1 and CDR2: SGHRS, YFSETQ. The CDR3 is 15 amino acids. CDR3 nucleotides: TGCGCCAGCAGCCCGTATAGCGGGAGGAGCGACGAGCAGTACTTC. As protein: CASSPYSGRSDEQYF.

The V call is TRBV9, the J call TRBJ2-7; the D call may be TRBD1 or TRBD2 (5 bases each). This CDR3 spans 14 amino acids. The germline CDR1 and CDR2 sequences are SGDLS and YYNGEE. V lost 4 bases, J lost 6 bases, and 17 bases lay in between. The CDR3 coding sequence is TGTGCCAGCAGCTCCAGCCCCGATGGGGGCGAGCAGTACTTC. This codes for CASSSSPDGGEQYF.